Following are 12 T cell receptor beta chains from one sample sequenced in a study of T cell responses to AZD1222 COVID-19 vaccine. TCRdb keeps only in-frame clones here, not all; method: immunoSEQ multiplex PCR. The table has 66,000 or so clones, about four fifths seen once. The sequenced sample was peripheral blood, obtained on day 0 of MenACWY control vaccination. Receptors were obtained from an adult in good health.

The rearrangement links TRBV15 to TRBJ1-5; D ambiguous. Germline V gene sequence: CDR1 LNHNV, CDR2 YYDKDF (reference sequence). The CDR3 runs to 16 residues. Trimming pared 3 bases from V and 6 bases from J, leaving 18 bases between. As DNA, the CDR3 is TGTGCCACCAGCAGGGACTCCCTGGGGTGGGGTCAGCCCCAGCATTTT. It translates to CATSRDSLGWGQPQHF.

This chain uses TRBV18 with TRBJ1-1, with a possible D match to TRBD1 (6 bases). V lost 3 bases to trimming and J lost 5 bases, with 10 bases between them. Germline V lookup: CDR1 KGHSH, CDR2 LQKENI. The CDR3 has 13 residues. CDR3 in DNA: TGTGCCAGCTCACCCCTACAGGGTACTGAAGCTTTCTTT. Amino acid sequence: CASSPLQGTEAFF.

This sequence joins TRBV4-2 and TRBJ1-3; D is unclear. V was shortened by 0 bases and J by 5 bases, with 17 bases between the two germline ends. Germline CDR1 LGHNA, CDR2 YNFKEQ. This CDR3 has 17 residues. CDR3 in DNA: TGTGCCAGCAGCCAAGAACGGGCCCTCTTACACCGAAACACCATATATTTT. Amino acids: CASSQERALLHRNTIYF.

The sample holds one count of this clone. The chain couples TRBV4-1 to TRBJ1-4; D unclear. Trimming removed 4 bases at V and 7 bases at J, with 10 bases between. This CDR3 region has 13 residues. Germline CDR1 MGHRA, CDR2 YSYEKL. CDR3 in amino acids: CASSPQRGEKLFF. CDR3 nucleotides: TGCGCCAGCAGCCCGCAGCGGGGTGAAAAACTGTTTTTT.

This clone was observed a single time. J is TRBJ1-1 and V is TRBV5-1; D is undetermined. The V and J ends lost 4 bases and 1 base respectively, with 11 bases between them. Germline values: CDR1 SGHRS, CDR2 YFSETQ. The CDR3 consists of 14 residues. The DNA for the CDR3 is TGCGCCAGCAGCAGACAACTTGCGAACACTGAAGCTTTCTTT. Translation: CASSRQLANTEAFF. Full variable domain (missing parts from reference TRBV5-1 and TRBJ1-1): KAGVTQTPRYLIKTRGQQVTLSCSPISGHRSVSWYQQTPGQGLQFLFEYFSETQRNKGNFPGRFSGRQFSNSRSEMNVSTLELGDSALYLCASSRQLANTEAFFGQGTRLTVV.

V gene TRBV5-1 combines with J gene TRBJ1-3; D is uncertain. V was pared by 0 bases and J by 2 bases, with 6 bases between. CDR3 length equals 14 residues. Germline values: CDR1 SGHRS, CDR2 YFSETQ. The DNA of the CDR3 is TGCGCCAGCAGCTTGGGGGCAACTGGAAACACCATATATTTT. The encoded protein is CASSLGATGNTIYF.

A remark on this clone: An end of the junction differs from the germline gene, which may be a read error. CDR3 amino acids: CASSPDVDYGYTF. DNA for the CDR3: TGTGCCAGCTCCCCGGACGTAGACTACGGCTACACCTTC. The J gene is TRBJ1-2, the V gene TRBV11-2; D is ambiguous. The CDR3 contains 13 residues. The V gene's germline CDR1 is SGHAT and CDR2 FQNNGV.

V is TRBV10-2 and J is TRBJ1-2, with D possibly matching TRBD1 (5 bases). This CDR3 is built from 17 residues. Looked up from germline, CDR1 is WSHSY and CDR2 is SAAADI. The V and J ends lost 3 bases and 2 bases respectively, with 19 bases between them. The CDR3, as DNA: TGCGCCAGCAGTGACCCGGGACGGTCGACGGGGAACTATGGCTACACCTTC. This codes for CASSDPGRSTGNYGYTF.

This clone appeared a few times. The chain employs TRBV15 and TRBJ2-7; the D is unclear. CDR3 length: 14 residues. V lost 5 bases and J lost 0, with 11 bases in between. Germline CDR1 LNHNV, CDR2 YYDKDF (reference sequence). CDR3 region: CATSLHVSSYEQYF. The CDR3 DNA reads TGTGCCACCAGCCTTCACGTTAGCTCCTACGAGCAGTACTTC.

The chain employs TRBV30 and TRBJ2-5; the match to TRBD2 covers 8 bases. This CDR3 region has 13 residues. CDR1 is GTSNPN and CDR2 is SVGIG in the germline V gene (reference sequence). CDR3 residues: CAFAPGGGETQYF. The DNA for the CDR3 is TGTGCTTTTGCCCCCGGGGGGGGAGAGACCCAGTACTTC.

J is TRBJ2-2 and V is TRBV2, with 12 bases aligning to TRBD2. Germline-derived CDR1 and CDR2 are SNHLY and FYNNEI. The CDR3 contains 15 residues. V dropped 2 bases and J dropped 6; count of bases not matched to a gene: 1. CDR3 sequence: CASSELAGGSGELFF. The CDR3, as DNA: TGTGCCAGCAGTGAACTAGCGGGGGGGTCCGGGGAGCTGTTTTTT.

The chain employs TRBV6-1 and TRBJ2-7; 7 bases are shared with TRBD1. V lost 0 bases, J lost 3 bases, and 11 bases stayed unmatched. The CDR3 is made up of 17 amino acids. CDR1 MNHNS and CDR2 SASEGT come from the germline V gene. The CDR3 DNA sequence: TGTGCCAGCAGTGAAGCGTTTGGGACAGATCCTCGCTACGAGCAGTACTTC. It specifies CASSEAFGTDPRYEQYF.